Below, one TCR beta chain is given with its context. Its antigen remains unknown. This specimen belongs to a study of Ad26.COV2.S vaccination and SARS-CoV-2 variants. Study as a whole: Sample donor was a member of the COV1001 Ad26.COV2.S trial arm. Dosing was one shot or two shots 56 days apart.

Study results and caveats: CD8+ and CD4+ T cells specific for spike reportedly responded with substantial breadth after vaccination.

V was trimmed by 11 bases and J by 4 bases, leaving 9 bases between them. This CDR3 has 11 residues. From germline, CDR1 is LNHDA and CDR2 SQIVND (reference sequence). Some clones are missing from TCRdb's copy, which holds only in-frame ones; the method was immunoSEQ multiplex PCR. The sample lists some 350,000 clones; more than 75% were seen once. Indicated treatment: 15 to 20 received Ad26.COV2.S at low or high dose, single or two shots; roughly 5 received placebo; per-sample allocation not given. Material that was analyzed had been drawn on day 63 after the first vaccine or placebo injection. At a Boston site, the person donating was an adult of 18-55 years.

Source: peripheral blood, taken in a trial of Ad26.COV2.S vaccine versus placebo. This receptor was taken from a person between 18 and 59 years old who received the Ad26.COV2.S COVID-19 vaccine or a placebo. The chain combines TRBV19 with TRBJ1-3, with a possible D match to TRBD1 (5 bases). CDR3: CAGGLGNTIYF. CDR3 DNA sequence: TGTGCCGGGGGACTCGGAAACACCATATATTTT.